The next 28 T cell receptor beta chains were all read from a single sample in a study of Ad26.COV2.S vaccination and SARS-CoV-2 variants. TCRdb keeps only in-frame clones here, not all; method: immunoSEQ multiplex PCR. The table lists hundreds of thousands of clones, approximately 86% of them singletons, with around 11% in the top ten. Stated treatment: approximately 18 received Ad26.COV2.S at low or high dose, single or two shots; 5 received placebo; per-sample allocation not given. It was on day 63 after the first vaccine or placebo injection that samples were taken. The material sequenced was peripheral blood, taken in a trial of Ad26.COV2.S vaccine versus placebo. These receptors came from a person aged 18-65 years who received the Ad26.COV2.S COVID-19 vaccine or a placebo.

This chain connects TRBV7-2 to TRBJ2-7; 9 bases are shared with TRBD2. V shed 1 base and J 3 bases; nucleotides not matched to a gene: 7. There are 16 residues in the CDR3. Germline V gene lookup returns CDR1 SGHTA and CDR2 FQGNSA. The CDR3 coding sequence is TGTGCCAGCAGCTTAGGATTCAGCGGGGGGTTCTACGAGCAGTACTTC. Encoded protein: CASSLGFSGGFYEQYF. Full variable domain (rest looked up from reference TRBV7-2 and TRBJ2-7): GAGVSQSPSNKVTEKGKDVELRCDPISGHTALYWYRQSLGQGLEFLIYFQGNSAPDKSGLPSDRFSAERTGGSVSTLTIQRTQQEDSAVYLCASSLGFSGGFYEQYFGPGTRLTVT.

The chain joins TRBV6-2 or TRBV6-3 to TRBJ1-2; D gene unclear. V was trimmed by 5 bases and J by 2 bases, leaving 6 bases between them. CDR1 MNHEY and CDR2 SVGEGT come from the germline V gene. CDR3 length equals 12 residues. The CDR3 region is CASSTRNYGYTF. As DNA, the CDR3 is TGTGCCAGCAGTACCCGGAACTATGGCTACACCTTC.

Written as DNA, the CDR3 is TGTGCCACCAGCCCGGGACAGTATAGCAATCAGCCCCAGCATTTT. Its protein product is CATSPGQYSNQPQHF. The gene calls are TRBV24-1 and TRBJ1-5; 7 positions agree with TRBD1. V trimming: 7 bases; J trimming: 0 bases; junction bases outside the gene matches: 5. In germline, CDR1 is KGHDR, CDR2 SFDVKD. The CDR3 consists of 15 residues.

The chain combines TRBV29-1 with TRBJ1-1, with a weak D call TRBD1 (5 bases). This CDR3 is built from 12 residues. CDR1 and CDR2 from the germline V gene are SQVTM and ANQGSEA. The ends were cut back, 7 bases at V and 7 bases at J, with 16 bases in the middle. The CDR3 here is CSDRDSGGEAFF. CDR3 nucleotide sequence: TGCAGCGACCGGGACTCAGGAGGTGAAGCTTTCTTT.

This chain links TRBV2 with TRBJ2-1; D is unclear. This CDR3 contains 16 residues. V lost 4 bases, J lost 0 bases, and 13 bases lay in between. CDR1 and CDR2 from the germline V gene are SNHLY and FYNNEI. CDR3 in amino acids: CASSAVYKSSYNEQFF. In DNA, the CDR3 is TGTGCCAGCAGTGCCGTCTACAAAAGCTCCTACAATGAGCAGTTCTTC.

This clone occurred once. The gene calls are TRBV6-2 or TRBV6-3 and TRBJ1-1; maybe TRBD1 (5 bases). Trimming took 5 bases from V and 11 from J, leaving 18 bases between them. CDR3 size: 13 residues. From germline, CDR1 is MNHEY and CDR2 SVGEGT. CDR3 nucleotide sequence: TGTGCCAGCAGTCATGGGACCGCGAGAAGGGCTTTCTTT. Translated, it gives CASSHGTARRAFF.

J is TRBJ2-2 and V is TRBV7-7; either TRBD1 or TRBD2 may supply D (5 bases each). The CDR3 length is 13 residues. Trimming stripped 4 bases from V and 4 bases from J, with 7 bases between. In germline, CDR1 is SSHAT, CDR2 FNYEAQ (reference sequence). Here the CDR3 reads CASSWDLTGELFF. CDR3 bases: TGTGCCAGCAGCTGGGACCTCACCGGGGAGCTGTTTTTT. Supplemented by reference TRBV7-7 and TRBJ2-2, the full variable domain reads GAGVSQSPRYKVTKRGQDVTLRCDPISSHATLYWYQQALGQGPEFLTYFNYEAQPDKSGLPSDRFSAERPEGSISTLTIQRTEQRDSAMYRCASSWDLTGELFFGEGSRLTVL.

The V call is TRBV21-1, the J call TRBJ1-2; TRBD1 is the table's D call and was not checked against the DNA. TRBV21-1 is a pseudogene locus. The CDR3 has 16 amino acids. For the CDR3, the DNA is TGTGCCAGCAGCGCACTGGGACACCCAAAGGACTATGGCTACACCTTC. Amino acid sequence: CASSALGHPKDYGYTF.

J is TRBJ2-7 and V is TRBV11-2; 11 positions agree with TRBD2. Unmatched junction bases numbered 6, after V lost 5 bases and J lost 3 bases. The CDR3 is 15 residues long. Germline V CDR1 and CDR2: SGHAT, FQNNGV. CDR3 sequence reads: CASSPGGLAGYEQYF. The CDR3 DNA sequence: TGTGCCAGCAGCCCGGGTGGACTAGCGGGCTACGAGCAGTACTTC.

This rearrangement joins TRBV19 to TRBJ1-2; D possibly corresponds to TRBD1 (5 bases). The CDR3 runs to 17 residues. V lost 2 bases, J lost 3 bases, and 19 bases lay in between. In germline, CDR1 is LNHDA, CDR2 SQIVND (reference sequence). The DNA for the CDR3 is TGTGCCAGTAGTATAAACGGCCGGGAGAGGGGAGACTATGGCTACACCTTC. Its translation: CASSINGRERGDYGYTF.

The chain employs TRBV4-1 and TRBJ2-7; 10 bases line up with TRBD1. From germline, CDR1 is MGHRA and CDR2 YSYEKL. This CDR3 spans 16 amino acids. Trimming removed 6 bases from V and 4 bases from J; junction bases left unmatched: 12. The CDR3 sequence is CASSPGTGVHRYEQYF. The CDR3 bases are TGCGCCAGCAGTCCCGGGACAGGGGTCCATCGGTACGAGCAGTACTTC.

The J gene is TRBJ1-3, the V gene TRBV5-1; D not certain. This CDR3 contains 14 residues. CDR1 is SGHRS, CDR2 YFSETQ, per germline. The V and J ends lost 4 bases and 4 bases respectively, with 12 bases between them. The CDR3 sequence is CASSDPRWGNTIYF. CDR3 sequence (DNA): TGCGCCAGCAGCGATCCCCGGTGGGGAAACACCATATATTTT.

The rearrangement uses TRBV4-2 and TRBJ2-3; 7 nucleotides align to TRBD2. The J segment lost 4 bases and the V segment lost 1 base, leaving 8 bases of the junction unmatched. The CDR3 runs to 16 residues. Looked up from germline, CDR1 is LGHNA and CDR2 is YNFKEQ. Here the CDR3 reads CASSQGTRTVPDTQYF. The CDR3 coding sequence is TGTGCCAGCAGCCAAGGGACTAGAACGGTCCCAGATACGCAGTATTTT.

The chain combines TRBV24-1 with TRBJ2-2; 11 positions match TRBD2. Germline V lookup: CDR1 KGHDR, CDR2 SFDVKD. The V and J ends lost 5 bases and 2 bases, in that order; junction bases with no gene match: 6. This CDR3 spans 17 amino acids. The CDR3 protein is CATSVRGLAENTGELFF. In DNA form, the CDR3 reads TGTGCCACCAGTGTTAGGGGACTAGCGGAAAACACCGGGGAGCTGTTTTTT.

The chain uses TRBV19 and TRBJ2-7; the match to TRBD2 covers 8 bases. Germline V gene data show CDR1 as LNHDA and CDR2 as SQIVND (reference sequence). J gave up 0 bases and V 8 bases, and 9 bases lay outside the gene matches. The CDR3 runs to 15 residues. In DNA form, the CDR3 reads TGTGCCAGTGCCCGGGGGGGCCTTAGCTCCTACGAGCAGTACTTC. Translation: CASARGGLSSYEQYF.

The rearrangement uses TRBV25-1 and TRBJ1-3; tentatively, D is TRBD1 (5 bases). The CDR3 totals 14 residues. CDR1 MGHDK and CDR2 SYGVNS come from the germline V gene. V was trimmed by 6 bases and J by 2 bases, leaving 11 bases between them. The CDR3 nucleotides read TGTGCCAGCAGCCCGGGGGGTACTGGAAACACCATATATTTT. It yields the protein CASSPGGTGNTIYF.

The table lists this clone with a few counts. This chain links TRBV7-2 with TRBJ2-7; no clear D. CDR1 and CDR2 from the germline V gene are SGHTA and FQGNSA. The CDR3 extends over 15 amino acids. The ends were cut back, 1 base at V and 1 base at J, with 11 bases in the middle. The CDR3 is CASSLGATRSYEQYF. The CDR3 DNA sequence: TGTGCCAGCAGCTTAGGGGCGACACGATCCTACGAGCAGTACTTC.

This chain joins TRBV28 and TRBJ1-5; D uncertain. The CDR3 consists of 14 residues. V was trimmed by 7 bases and J by 1 base, leaving 11 bases between them. Germline CDR1 MDHEN, CDR2 SYDVKM. CDR3 bases: TGTGCCAGCAATTGGGGTCGGAGCAATCAGCCCCAGCATTTT. As protein: CASNWGRSNQPQHF. Full variable domain (rest looked up from reference TRBV28 and TRBJ1-5): DVKVTQSSRYLVKRTGEKVFLECVQDMDHENMFWYRQDPGLGLRLIYFSYDVKMKEKGDIPEGYSVSREKKERFSLILESASTNQTSMYLCASNWGRSNQPQHFGDGTRLSIL.

This clone has only a few counts. The J gene is TRBJ1-1, the V gene TRBV27; D call uncertain. V lost 5 bases and J lost 1, with 20 bases in between. The CDR3 extends over 17 amino acids. The germline gives CDR1 MNHEY, CDR2 SMNVEV (reference sequence). CDR3 DNA: TGTGCCAGCAGTACTAGACTCCTCGGACGGGAGAACACTGAAGCTTTCTTT. This sequence encodes CASSTRLLGRENTEAFF.

The chain employs TRBV28 and TRBJ1-4; D is unresolved. This CDR3 region has 12 residues. V lost 6 bases and J lost 3, with 5 bases in between. Germline CDR1 is MDHEN and CDR2 is SYDVKM. DNA for the CDR3: TGTGCCAGCAGAGAGGCTAATGAAAAACTGTTTTTT. This encodes CASREANEKLFF.

The chain's CDR3 is CASSQDQVNGRTEAFF. In DNA form, the CDR3 reads TGCGCCAGCAGCCAAGATCAGGTAAACGGGAGGACTGAAGCTTTCTTT. The chain employs TRBV4-3 and TRBJ1-1; the D is unclear. This CDR3 is built from 16 residues. V was cut by 0 bases and J by 5 bases, with 16 bases left in between. Germline assignment: CDR1 LGHNA and CDR2 YSLEER.

The V call is TRBV11-2, the J call TRBJ2-3; 7 positions agree with TRBD2. J gave up 0 bases and V 3 bases, and 3 bases lay outside the gene matches. The CDR3 consists of 15 residues. CDR1 and CDR2 from the germline V gene are SGHAT and FQNNGV. CDR3 loop: CASSFTSASTDTQYF. The CDR3 nucleotides are TGTGCCAGCAGCTTTACTAGCGCGAGCACAGATACGCAGTATTTT.

The rearrangement joins TRBV6-2 or TRBV6-3 to TRBJ2-5; 8 bases agree with TRBD2. CDR3 length: 15 amino acids. V lost 2 bases and J lost 5; bases outside the gene matches: 7. Germline V gene sequence: CDR1 MNHEY, CDR2 SVGEGT. CDR3 amino acids: CASSYVRGGRETQYF. CDR3 coding DNA: TGTGCCAGCAGTTACGTCCGGGGGGGCCGCGAGACCCAGTACTTC.

CDR3 nucleotides: TGTGCCAGCAGCGACAGTCGAGGACCCCGGGGGAACCTCCACTTT. Its translation is CASSDSRGPRGNLHF. This sequence joins TRBV5-5 and TRBJ1-6; perhaps TRBD1 as D (5 bases). Between the trimmed V and J ends, which lost 4 bases and 15 bases, there was a span of 23 bases. The germline gives CDR1 SGHKS, CDR2 YYEKEE (reference sequence). The CDR3 consists of 15 residues.

This chain joins TRBV24-1 and TRBJ1-5, with 8 positions matching TRBD1. Per germline, CDR1 KGHDR and CDR2 SFDVKD. The J segment lost 5 bases and the V segment lost 3 bases, leaving 5 bases of the junction unmatched. This CDR3 has 15 amino acids. Here the CDR3 reads CATSDAGQGYQPQHF. CDR3 sequence (DNA): TGTGCCACCAGTGATGCCGGACAGGGCTATCAGCCCCAGCATTTT.

This clone was seen just once. The chain joins TRBV6-2 or TRBV6-3 to TRBJ2-7; D not resolved. The CDR3 consists of 15 residues. Between the trimmed V and J ends, which lost 6 bases and 2 bases, there was a span of 17 bases. Germline assignment: CDR1 MNHEY and CDR2 SVGEGT. The chain's CDR3 is CASRPTSGRAYEQYF. In nucleotides, the CDR3 is TGTGCCAGCAGACCTACGTCCGGACGGGCCTACGAGCAGTACTTC.

In this sample, this clone turned up a few times. The CDR3 DNA reads as TGTGCCAGCAGCCCGACGAGGGATACGCAGTATTTT. It codes for CASSPTRDTQYF. V usage is TRBV7-2 and J usage is TRBJ2-3; unclear D gene. V lost 5 bases and J 6 bases, leaving 9 bases between the germline ends. The germline gives CDR1 SGHTA, CDR2 FQGNSA. The length of the CDR3 is 12 residues.

As to this clone: Germline is not matched at one junction end, which may reflect a read error. This chain links TRBV11-2 with TRBJ1-2; D perhaps matches TRBD1 (6 bases). The CDR3 has 12 amino acids. Germline assignment: CDR1 SGHAT and CDR2 FQNNGV. The CDR3 is CASSLTGPLFAF. In DNA, the CDR3 is TGTGCCAGCAGCTTAACAGGGCCCCTGTTCGCCTTC.